The clone carrying this T cell receptor (beta chain) showed up just a few times. Antigen unknown. Profiled with immunoSEQ multiplex PCR; TCRdb holds only in-frame clones, not every one. Found here are 15,000 to 20,000 clones, approximately 91% of them singletons; the top ten hold approximately 14%. The data are from a study of chemoradiotherapy in HPV16-positive cancers. Study-wide context: Candidate HPV-specific clones and shared TCR motifs came from two HPV16-positive patients. Study-level findings and limits: During treatment, candidate HPV-specific clones and E7-related motifs expanded in tumor.

Source: blood, taken from a patient who underwent chemoradiotherapy. The origin of this receptor is a human donor with HPV-associated anogenital cancer.

The CDR3 loop reads CASSAWTGNTGELFF. CDR3 in DNA: TGTGCCAGCAGCGCCTGGACAGGGAACACCGGGGAGCTGTTTTTT. The chain joins TRBV7-8 to TRBJ2-2, with 7 bases lining up with TRBD1. This CDR3 comprises 15 residues. V was clipped by 5 bases and J by 1 base; unmatched bases: 4. Germline lookup yields CDR1 SGHVS and CDR2 FQNEAQ.